Listed below are T cell receptor beta chains from one sample, sequenced in a study of memory CD4+ T cells and cytomegalovirus serostatus. The method was immunoSEQ multiplex PCR; TCRdb's version includes in-frame clones alone and lacks a portion of them. The sample contains some 52,000 clones, around 80% of which appear only once. Specimen: memory CD4+ T cells from blood. The source of these receptors is an adult in good health and CMV-seronegative. The CDR3 runs from the conserved cysteine through the conserved F or W. Fields, in order: D gene, clone size, V gene, J gene, CDR3 DNA, CDR3 protein. A D gene is named only where the DNA matches it firmly. Expanded clones get a size class; other rows say once, few or many, or leave the size out.

>.|.|TRBV9|TRBJ1-2
TGTGCCAGCAGCGTAGAAAATCCTAACTATGGCTACACCTTC
CASSVENPNYGYTF
>.|.|TRBV9|TRBJ1-6
TGTGCCAGCAGCCCCCACCCCCTTAATTCACCCCTCCACTTT
CASSPHPLNSPLHF
>.|.|TRBV2|TRBJ1-4
TGTGCCAGCAGTGCCCCCGGAAACAGCGAAAAACTGTTTTTT
CASSAPGNSEKLFF
>TRBD1|.|TRBV7-2|TRBJ1-2
TGTGCCAGCAGCTCAGGGGGGGGCCTCTATGGCTACACCTTC
CASSSGGGLYGYTF
>TRBD1|few|TRBV4-3|TRBJ1-1
TGCGCCAGCAGCCAAGTTCCGCAGGGGGCTGTAGGCACTGAAGCTTTCTTT
CASSQVPQGAVGTEAFF
>TRBD1|.|TRBV27|TRBJ2-7
TGTGCCAGCAGTGCCGACAGGGGGCTCGGCGAGCAGTACTTC
CASSADRGLGEQYF
>TRBD2|.|TRBV19|TRBJ2-1
TGTGCCAGTAGTGCGCTATGGACTAGCCCTTACAATGAGCAGTTCTTC
CASSALWTSPYNEQFF
>.|once|TRBV6-6|TRBJ1-1
TGTGCCAGCAGTTACCCAGGGGTAACTGAAGCTTTCTTT
CASSYPGVTEAFF
>TRBD1|.|TRBV19|TRBJ1-2
TGTGCCAGTAATCCCGGGACAGGGGGCGTTTATGGCTACACCTTC
CASNPGTGGVYGYTF
>.|.|TRBV4-2|TRBJ2-5
TGTGCCAGCAGCCAAGGGGTCGAGACCCAGTACTTC
CASSQGVETQYF
>.|.|TRBV5-1|TRBJ2-3
TGCGCCAGCAGCTTGGGGGCCGGCGGACGGGCGACAGATACGCAGTATTTT
CASSLGAGGRATDTQYF
>.|.|TRBV28|TRBJ1-1
TGTGCCAGCAGTTGGAAGAGGACTGAAGCTTTCTTT
CASSWKRTEAFF
>.|.|TRBV20-1|TRBJ1-2
TGCAGTGCTACAACGACTTATGGCTACACCTTC
CSATTTYGYTF
>.|.|TRBV7-9|TRBJ2-1
TGTGCCAGCAGCTTATATGAGCAGTTCTTC
CASSLYEQFF
>.|.|TRBV10-1|TRBJ2-1
TGCGCCAGCAGTCCAAACCTCAATGAGCAGTTCTTC
CASSPNLNEQFF
>.|.|TRBV6-1|TRBJ1-3
TGTGCCAGCAGTGTCAAAAAGACAAGTACGGCTGGAAACACCATATATTTT
CASSVKKTSTAGNTIYF
>TRBD2|.|TRBV7-9|TRBJ2-3
TGTGCCAGCAGCTTAGCCCGCGGGAGTCCAGATACGCAGTATTTT
CASSLARGSPDTQYF
>.|.|TRBV23-1|TRBJ1-2
TGCGCCAGCAGTCATTCTTCGCCAGGGAACTATGGCTACACCTTC
CASSHSSPGNYGYTF
>.|.|TRBV5-5|TRBJ1-2
TGTGCCAGCAGCTTGCGGCTTCGCAGGAACTATGGCTACACCTTC
CASSLRLRRNYGYTF
>.|.|TRBV6-5|TRBJ1-2
TGTGCCAGCAGTTTCGAGGGGGACTATGGCTACACCTTC
CASSFEGDYGYTF
>.|.|TRBV5-1|TRBJ2-2
TGCGCCAGCAGCCGTACTATGACAGTCACCGGGGAGCTGTTTTTT
CASSRTMTVTGELFF
>.|.|TRBV4-3|TRBJ1-1
TGCGCCAGCAGCCAAGAAGGGACCCCGGTTTTCACTGAAGCTTTCTTT
CASSQEGTPVFTEAFF
>.|.|TRBV18|TRBJ1-3
TGTGCCAGCTCACCAGAGTTCTCTGGAAACACCATATATTTT
CASSPEFSGNTIYF
>.|.|TRBV10-2|TRBJ1-1
TGCGCCAGCTTTGGGGGGGGTGGCACTGAAGCTTTCTTT
CASFGGGGTEAFF
>TRBD1|.|TRBV11-2|TRBJ2-2
TGTGCCAGCAGGCCAACCGGGACAGGAGACACCGGGGAGCTGTTTTTT
CASRPTGTGDTGELFF
>.|.|TRBV28|TRBJ1-1
TGTGCCAGCAGTTTACTCTGGGGCACTGAAGCTTTCTTT
CASSLLWGTEAFF
>TRBD1|.|TRBV28|TRBJ1-5
TGTGCCAGCAGTTCGGGGTCCCCAGGGGGGGTCAGCAATCAGCCCCAGCATTTT
CASSSGSPGGVSNQPQHF
>TRBD2|.|TRBV6-1|TRBJ2-1
TGTGCCAGCAGTGAAGAATTTAGCGGGAGACTCTATGAGCAGTTCTTC
CASSEEFSGRLYEQFF
>.|.|TRBV19|TRBJ2-1
TGTGCCAGTAAAAATAGGGGGGGTACGTACAATGAGCAGTTCTTC
CASKNRGGTYNEQFF
>.|.|TRBV27|TRBJ2-6
TGTGCCAGCAGTCCCCGAGGGTCTGGGGCCAACGTCCTGACTTTC
CASSPRGSGANVLTF
>TRBD1|once|TRBV12-5|TRBJ2-5
TGTGCTAGTGCCCCGACAGGGGTAGAGACCCAGTACTTC
CASAPTGVETQYF
>.|.|TRBV5-1|TRBJ1-3
TGCGCCAGCAGCTCGGACAGCTCTGGAAACACCATATATTTT
CASSSDSSGNTIYF
>.|.|TRBV7-2|TRBJ1-1
TGTGCCAGCAGCTTAATACTAGACACTGAAGCTTTCTTT
CASSLILDTEAFF
>TRBD1|.|TRBV9|TRBJ2-1
TGTGCCAGCAGCGAACAGGGGATTTCCTACAATGAGCAGTTCTTC
CASSEQGISYNEQFF
>.|.|TRBV6-6|TRBJ1-2
TGTGCCAGCGGAGAGATAGGACAGACAGACTATGGCTACACCTTC
CASGEIGQTDYGYTF
>.|.|TRBV10-3|TRBJ1-3
TGTGCCATCAGTCCCTCGGAAGGGGGAAACACCATATATTTT
CAISPSEGGNTIYF
>TRBD1|few|TRBV10-3|TRBJ2-7
TGTGCCATCAGTGAGTCGGGGACAGGGGCATACGAGCAGTACTTC
CAISESGTGAYEQYF
>.|.|TRBV27|TRBJ1-2
TGTGCCAGCAGTCCCATGGGGCTCTATGGCTACACCTTC
CASSPMGLYGYTF
>.|.|TRBV21-1|TRBJ2-3
TGTGCCAGCAGCAAAGTACGGATCACAGATACGCAGTATTTT
CASSKVRITDTQYF
>.|few|TRBV19|TRBJ1-5
TGTGCCAGTAGTATACACCATGATCAGCCCCAGCATTTT
CASSIHHDQPQHF
>.|.|TRBV7-2|TRBJ1-5
TGTGCCAGCAGCGATCGGACGGGGAGCAATCAGCCCCAGCATTTT
CASSDRTGSNQPQHF
>.|.|TRBV27|TRBJ1-4
TGTGCCAGCAGTTTAGGAGGAGTCGGTGAAAAACTGTTTTTT
CASSLGGVGEKLFF
>.|medium-sized|TRBV6-5|TRBJ2-2
TGTGCCAGCAGTGGACGGGGGAGCGTTGCCGGGAAGCTGTTTTTT
CASSGRGSVAGKLFF